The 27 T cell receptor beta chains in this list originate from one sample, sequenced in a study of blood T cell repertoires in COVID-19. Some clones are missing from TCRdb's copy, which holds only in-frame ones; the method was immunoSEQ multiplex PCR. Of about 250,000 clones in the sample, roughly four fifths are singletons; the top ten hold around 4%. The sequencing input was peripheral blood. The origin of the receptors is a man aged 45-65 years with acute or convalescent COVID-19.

The CDR3 sequence is CASSLGTGEGNQPQHF. CDR3 in DNA: TGTGCCAGCAGTTTGGGGACAGGGGAGGGCAATCAGCCCCAGCATTTT. The chain combines TRBV28 with TRBJ1-5; TRBD1 matches 10 bases. CDR1 and CDR2 (germline): MDHEN, SYDVKM. V gave up 3 bases and J gave up 2 bases; unmatched junction bases: 4. There are 16 residues in the CDR3.

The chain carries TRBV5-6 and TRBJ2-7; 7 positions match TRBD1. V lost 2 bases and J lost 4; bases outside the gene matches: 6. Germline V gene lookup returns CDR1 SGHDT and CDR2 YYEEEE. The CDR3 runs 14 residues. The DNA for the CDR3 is TGTGCCAGCAGCTTAACAGGGGTCCTTTACGAGCAGTACTTC. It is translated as CASSLTGVLYEQYF.

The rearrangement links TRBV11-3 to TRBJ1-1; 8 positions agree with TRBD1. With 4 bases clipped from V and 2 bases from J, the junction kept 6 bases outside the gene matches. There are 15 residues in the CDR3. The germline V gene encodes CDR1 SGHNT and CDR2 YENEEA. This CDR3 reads CASSSYRGGNTEAFF. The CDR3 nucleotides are TGTGCCAGCAGCTCTTACAGGGGGGGAAACACTGAAGCTTTCTTT.

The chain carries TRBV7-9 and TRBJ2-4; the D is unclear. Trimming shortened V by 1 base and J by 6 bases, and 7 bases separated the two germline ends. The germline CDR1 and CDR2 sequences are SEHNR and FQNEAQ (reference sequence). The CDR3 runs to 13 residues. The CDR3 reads CASSLVGANIQYF. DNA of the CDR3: TGTGCCAGCAGCTTAGTCGGAGCAAACATTCAGTACTTC.

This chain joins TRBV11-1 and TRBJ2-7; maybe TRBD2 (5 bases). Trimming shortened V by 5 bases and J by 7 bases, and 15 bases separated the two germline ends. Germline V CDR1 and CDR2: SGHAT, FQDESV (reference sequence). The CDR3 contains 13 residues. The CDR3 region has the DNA TGTGCCAGCAGCCCATCCTCCGGGGATGAGCAGTACTTC. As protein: CASSPSSGDEQYF.

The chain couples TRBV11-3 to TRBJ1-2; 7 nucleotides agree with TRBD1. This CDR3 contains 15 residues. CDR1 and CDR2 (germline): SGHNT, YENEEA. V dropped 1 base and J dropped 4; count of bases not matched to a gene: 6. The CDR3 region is CASSLVSSGGYGYTF. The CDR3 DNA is TGTGCCAGCAGCTTAGTGTCCTCAGGGGGCTATGGCTACACCTTC.

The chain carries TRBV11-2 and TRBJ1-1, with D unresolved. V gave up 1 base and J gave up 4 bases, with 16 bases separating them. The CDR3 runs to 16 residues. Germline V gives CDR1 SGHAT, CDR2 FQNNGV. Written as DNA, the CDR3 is TGTGCCAGCAGCTTAGTAGTCCTTCCCGTTGGCACTGAAGCTTTCTTT. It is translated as CASSLVVLPVGTEAFF.

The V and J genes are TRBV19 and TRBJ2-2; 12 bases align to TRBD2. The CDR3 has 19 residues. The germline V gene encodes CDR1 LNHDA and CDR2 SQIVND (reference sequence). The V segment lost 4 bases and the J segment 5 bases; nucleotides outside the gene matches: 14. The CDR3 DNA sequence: TGTGCCAGTAGTACTCCGACTAGCGGGAGTCGTGGGCGGACCGGGGAGCTGTTTTTT. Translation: CASSTPTSGSRGRTGELFF.

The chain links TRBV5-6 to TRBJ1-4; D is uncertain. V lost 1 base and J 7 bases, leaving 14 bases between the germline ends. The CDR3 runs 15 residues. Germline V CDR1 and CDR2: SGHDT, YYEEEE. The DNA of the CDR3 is TGTGCCAGCAGCTTGTCTGTCGGGTCTGGTGAAAAACTGTTTTTT. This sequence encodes CASSLSVGSGEKLFF.

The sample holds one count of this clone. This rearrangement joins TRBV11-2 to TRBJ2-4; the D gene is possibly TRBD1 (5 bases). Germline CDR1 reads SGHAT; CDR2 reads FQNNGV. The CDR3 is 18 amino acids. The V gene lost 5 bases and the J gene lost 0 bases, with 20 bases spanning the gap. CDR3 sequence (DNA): TGTGCCAGCAGCCAGGGTAGGGCAAGGGATCTAGCCAAAAACATTCAGTACTTC. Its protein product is CASSQGRARDLAKNIQYF.

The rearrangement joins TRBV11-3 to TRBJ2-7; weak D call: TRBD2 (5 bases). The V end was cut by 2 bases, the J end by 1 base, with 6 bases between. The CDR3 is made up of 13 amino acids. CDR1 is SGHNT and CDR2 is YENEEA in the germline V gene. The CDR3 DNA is TGTGCCAGCAGCTTAAGGGAGTCCTACGAGCAGTACTTC. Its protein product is CASSLRESYEQYF.

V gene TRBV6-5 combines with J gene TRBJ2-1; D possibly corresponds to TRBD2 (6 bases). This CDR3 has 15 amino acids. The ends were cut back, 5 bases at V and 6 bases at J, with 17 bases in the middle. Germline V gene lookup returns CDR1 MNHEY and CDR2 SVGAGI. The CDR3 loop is CASSLWDLEGNEQFF. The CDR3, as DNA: TGTGCCAGCAGTCTGTGGGACTTAGAGGGCAATGAGCAGTTCTTC.

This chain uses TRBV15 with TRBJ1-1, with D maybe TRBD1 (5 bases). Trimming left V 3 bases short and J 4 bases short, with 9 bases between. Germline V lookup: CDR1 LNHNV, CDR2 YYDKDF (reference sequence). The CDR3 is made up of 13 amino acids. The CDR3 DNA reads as TGTGCCACCAGCAGCCAGGGAAGCACTGAAGCTTTCTTT. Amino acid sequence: CATSSQGSTEAFF.

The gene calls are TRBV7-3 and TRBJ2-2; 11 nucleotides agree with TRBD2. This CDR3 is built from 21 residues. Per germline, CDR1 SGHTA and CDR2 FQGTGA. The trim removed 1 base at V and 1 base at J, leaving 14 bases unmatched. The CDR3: CASSLNRAERLAGWNTGELFF. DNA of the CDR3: TGTGCCAGCAGCTTAAACCGGGCAGAACGACTAGCGGGATGGAACACCGGGGAGCTGTTTTTT.

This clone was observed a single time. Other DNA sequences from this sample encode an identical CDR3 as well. Here the CDR3 DNA reads TGCGCCAGCAGCCAAGGGCTAGCGGGTTACAATGAGCAGTTCTTC. Translating it yields CASSQGLAGYNEQFF. This chain links TRBV4-1 with TRBJ2-1, with TRBD2 matching 8 bases. V gave up 1 base and J gave up 4 bases; unmatched junction bases: 3. Germline CDR1 is MGHRA and CDR2 is YSYEKL. CDR3 length: 15 residues.

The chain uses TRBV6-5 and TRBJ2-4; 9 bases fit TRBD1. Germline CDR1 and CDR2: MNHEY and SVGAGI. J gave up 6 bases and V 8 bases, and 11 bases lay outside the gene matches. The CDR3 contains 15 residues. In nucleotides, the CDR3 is TGTGCCAGCGCCTCACAGGGGGCCGGGGGAAACATTCAGTACTTC. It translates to CASASQGAGGNIQYF.

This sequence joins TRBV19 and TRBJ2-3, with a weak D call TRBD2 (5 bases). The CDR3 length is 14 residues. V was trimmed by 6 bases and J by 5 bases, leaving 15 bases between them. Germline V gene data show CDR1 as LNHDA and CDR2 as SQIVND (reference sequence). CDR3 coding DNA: TGTGCCAGTAGACGGCCCGGGGATAGAGATACGCAGTATTTT. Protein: CASRRPGDRDTQYF.

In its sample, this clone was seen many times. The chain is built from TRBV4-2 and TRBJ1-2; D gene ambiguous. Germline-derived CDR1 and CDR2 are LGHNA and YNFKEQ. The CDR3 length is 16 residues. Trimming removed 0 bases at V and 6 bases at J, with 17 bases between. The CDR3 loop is CASSQDFSGWVDGYTF. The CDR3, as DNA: TGTGCCAGCAGCCAAGACTTCAGCGGCTGGGTGGATGGCTACACCTTC.

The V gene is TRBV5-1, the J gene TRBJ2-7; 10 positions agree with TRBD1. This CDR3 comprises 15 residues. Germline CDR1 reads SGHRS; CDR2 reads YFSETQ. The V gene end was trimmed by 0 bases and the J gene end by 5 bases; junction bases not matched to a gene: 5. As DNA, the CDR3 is TGCGCCAGCAGCTTGGGTGGGACAGGGGCGCACGAGCAGTACTTC. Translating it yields CASSLGGTGAHEQYF.

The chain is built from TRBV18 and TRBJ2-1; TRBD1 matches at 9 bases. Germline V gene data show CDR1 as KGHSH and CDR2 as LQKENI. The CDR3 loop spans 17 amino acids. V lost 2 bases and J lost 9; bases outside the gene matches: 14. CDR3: CASSPLGQGILSGEQFF. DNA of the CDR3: TGTGCCAGCTCACCATTGGGACAGGGTATACTATCGGGTGAGCAGTTCTTC.

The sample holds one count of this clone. CDR3 region: CASRGQANTGELFF. CDR3 in DNA: TGTGCCAGCAGGGGACAGGCGAACACCGGGGAGCTGTTTTTT. This chain links TRBV6-5 with TRBJ2-2; 8 positions match TRBD1. CDR3 size: 14 residues. Losses at the gene ends were 6 bases for V and 0 bases for J; bases not matched to a gene: 0. Germline CDR1 is MNHEY and CDR2 is SVGAGI.

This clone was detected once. Here the CDR3 DNA reads TGTGCCAGCAGTGACAGGACTAGCGGGGGGAGGGAGACCCAGTACTTC. As protein: CASSDRTSGGRETQYF. This sequence joins TRBV2 and TRBJ2-5; 14 bases match TRBD2. This CDR3 region has 16 residues. Per the germline V gene, CDR1 is SNHLY and CDR2 is FYNNEI. Unmatched junction bases numbered 5, after V lost 3 bases and J lost 5 bases. Using reference TRBV2 and TRBJ2-5 for the parts outside the CDR3, the full variable domain is EPEVTQTPSHQVTQMGQEVILRCVPISNHLYFYWYRQILGQKVEFLVSFYNNEISEKSEIFDDQFSVERPDGSNFTLKIRSTKLEDSAMYFCASSDRTSGGRETQYFGPGTRLLVL.

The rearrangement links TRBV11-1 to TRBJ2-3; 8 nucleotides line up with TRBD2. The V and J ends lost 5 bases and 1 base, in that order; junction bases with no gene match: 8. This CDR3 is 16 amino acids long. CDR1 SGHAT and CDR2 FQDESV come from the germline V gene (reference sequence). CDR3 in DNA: TGTGCCAGCAGCGACTTCACTAGCGGTGGCACAGATACGCAGTATTTT. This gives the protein CASSDFTSGGTDTQYF.

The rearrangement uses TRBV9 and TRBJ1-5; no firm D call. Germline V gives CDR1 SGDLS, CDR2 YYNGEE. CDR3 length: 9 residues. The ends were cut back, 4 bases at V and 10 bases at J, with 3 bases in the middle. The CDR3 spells CASSIPQHF. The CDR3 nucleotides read TGTGCCAGCAGCATACCCCAGCATTTT.

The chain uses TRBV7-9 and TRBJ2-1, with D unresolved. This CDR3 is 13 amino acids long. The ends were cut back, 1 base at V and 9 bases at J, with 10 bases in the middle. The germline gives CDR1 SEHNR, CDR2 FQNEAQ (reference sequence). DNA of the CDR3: TGTGCCAGCAGCTTAGGAACAAGGAGTGAGCAGTTCTTC. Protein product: CASSLGTRSEQFF.

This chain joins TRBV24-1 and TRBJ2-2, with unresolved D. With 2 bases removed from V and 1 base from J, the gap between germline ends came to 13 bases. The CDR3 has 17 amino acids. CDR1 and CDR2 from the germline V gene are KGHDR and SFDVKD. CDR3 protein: CATSDSSAYWNTGELFF. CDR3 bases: TGTGCCACCAGTGATTCGAGCGCCTACTGGAACACCGGGGAGCTGTTTTTT.

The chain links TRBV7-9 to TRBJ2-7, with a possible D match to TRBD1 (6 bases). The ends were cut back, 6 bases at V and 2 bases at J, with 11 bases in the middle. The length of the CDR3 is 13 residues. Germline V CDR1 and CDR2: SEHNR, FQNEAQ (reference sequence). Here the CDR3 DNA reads TGTGCCAGCAGATACGGGACAACCTACGAGCAGTACTTC. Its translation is CASRYGTTYEQYF.